The 25 T cell receptor beta chains reported below all come from one sample, sequenced in a study of CD8+ T cells in alopecia areata listed by TCRdb under 2018. The time point label, as the study defines it: around 26 weeks on oral tofacitinib. The treatment or condition label for this specimen denotes: oral pan-JAK inhibitor, 5-10 mg twice daily. Library method: the immunoSEQ multiplex PCR assay. RNA was extracted from all samples and reverse transcribed into cDNA, which served as template for TCR sequencing. In its TCRdb copy, this immuneACCESS table keeps in-frame sequences only and misses some clones. Where compared with another copy, unresolved V genes explain less than half of these, and the others have no known cause. This sample comprises around 200,000 clones, roughly three fifths of them detected only once. Of the sample, around 12% is held by the ten largest clones. The starting material was CD8+ T cells sorted from blood, obtained at week 24, from a patient treated with tofacitinib. These receptors all come from a human donor with alopecia areata.

The chain combines TRBV29-1 with TRBJ1-3; no clear D gene. The CDR3 is made up of 12 amino acids. Trimming removed 4 bases from V and 1 base from J, with 5 bases in between. CDR1 and CDR2 from the germline V gene are SQVTM and ANQGSEA. The CDR3 is CSVGFSGNTIYF. CDR3 nucleotide sequence: TGCAGCGTTGGGTTTTCTGGAAACACCATATATTTT.

This chain joins TRBV19 and TRBJ2-1; possible D gene TRBD2, 5 bases. The CDR3 totals 14 residues. Between the trimmed V and J ends, which lost 1 base and 4 bases, there was a span of 8 bases. Germline V gene sequence: CDR1 LNHDA, CDR2 SQIVND (reference sequence). The CDR3 spells CASSIARGYNEQFF. The CDR3 DNA reads as TGTGCCAGTAGTATAGCTCGCGGGTACAATGAGCAGTTCTTC.

The J gene is TRBJ2-2, the V gene TRBV29-1; a possible D gene is TRBD2 (5 bases). This CDR3 contains 14 residues. V dropped 6 bases and J dropped 4 bases, with 15 bases sitting between them. CDR1 and CDR2 (germline): SQVTM, ANQGSEA. The CDR3 DNA reads TGCAGCGTCCGCGGGCTAGCCGGCACCGGGGAGCTGTTTTTT. Its protein product is CSVRGLAGTGELFF.

The V and J genes are TRBV6-1 and TRBJ2-5; D not resolved. CDR1 is MNHNS, CDR2 SASEGT, per germline. V was pared by 2 bases and J by 4 bases, with 20 bases between. The CDR3 is 17 residues long. CDR3 DNA: TGTGCCAGCAGTGAACCTTTCCAGGCTCCGGTGAGAGAGACCCAGTACTTC. It codes for CASSEPFQAPVRETQYF.

This clone occurred once. The chain recombines TRBV9 with TRBJ2-5; D not resolved. CDR3 size: 12 residues. Germline V lookup: CDR1 SGDLS, CDR2 YYNGEE. V lost 7 bases, J lost 1 base, and 8 bases lay in between. The CDR3 DNA sequence: TGTGCCAGCGGCAGCATCCAAGAGACCCAGTACTTC. Protein: CASGSIQETQYF.

This sequence joins TRBV30 and TRBJ2-3, with 12 bases that match TRBD1. The CDR3 totals 12 residues. The V segment lost 7 bases and the J segment 10 bases; nucleotides outside the gene matches: 6. Per germline, CDR1 GTSNPN and CDR2 SVGIG (reference sequence). The chain's CDR3 is CASGTGGFAQYF. For the CDR3, the DNA is TGTGCCTCAGGGACAGGGGGCTTTGCGCAGTATTTT.

The chain links TRBV10-3 to TRBJ1-2; D might be TRBD1 (5 bases). Germline V lookup: CDR1 ENHRY, CDR2 SYGVKD. CDR3 length: 12 residues. Trimming took 4 bases from V and 8 from J, leaving 11 bases between them. Here the CDR3 reads CAISVDRGGYTF. The DNA for the CDR3 is TGTGCCATCAGTGTAGACCGGGGCGGCTACACCTTC.

This clone was observed a few times. V gene TRBV30 combines with J gene TRBJ2-5; tentative D call: TRBD1 (7 bases). The CDR3 is 13 residues long. In germline, CDR1 is GTSNPN, CDR2 SVGIG (reference sequence). Trimming stripped 3 bases from V and 5 bases from J, with 13 bases between. This chain's CDR3 is CAWSPGGYETQYF. CDR3 DNA: TGTGCCTGGAGCCCAGGGGGGTATGAGACCCAGTACTTC.

The chain joins TRBV29-1 to TRBJ2-5, with D tentatively TRBD2 (5 bases). Germline loops: CDR1 SQVTM, CDR2 ANQGSEA. There are 15 residues in the CDR3. With 8 bases removed from V and 5 bases from J, the gap between germline ends came to 24 bases. DNA for the CDR3: TGCAGCCCCGTCGTCATAATGAGGGCGGAGGAGACCCAGTACTTC. It codes for CSPVVIMRAEETQYF. The variable domain in full, with the rest retrieved from reference TRBV29-1 and TRBJ2-5, is SAVISQKPSRDICQRGTSLTIQCQVDSQVTMMFWYRQQPGQSLTLIATANQGSEATYESGFVIDKFPISRPNLTFSTLTVSNMSPEDSSIYLCSPVVIMRAEETQYFGPGTRLLVL.

In this sample, this clone turned up a few times. The rearrangement links TRBV2 to TRBJ1-1; D is perhaps TRBD1 (5 bases). Germline V gives CDR1 SNHLY, CDR2 FYNNEI. The CDR3 consists of 16 residues. Trimming stripped 4 bases from V and 1 base from J, with 16 bases between. The CDR3 loop reads CASSVTGGRRNTEAFF. The CDR3 coding sequence is TGTGCCAGCAGTGTAACTGGGGGAAGGAGGAACACTGAAGCTTTCTTT.

This chain links TRBV29-1 with TRBJ2-7, with 8 bases identical to TRBD1. CDR3 length equals 13 residues. With V trimmed by 6 bases and J by 3 bases, 7 bases remained unmatched. The germline gives CDR1 SQVTM, CDR2 ANQGSEA. This CDR3 reads CSVRWTGNYEQYF. DNA of the CDR3: TGCAGCGTACGATGGACAGGGAACTACGAGCAGTACTTC.

V and J are TRBV9 and TRBJ1-6, with 9 positions matching TRBD1. The germline V gene has CDR1 SGDLS and CDR2 YYNGEE. CDR3 size: 15 residues. V lost 4 bases, J lost 7 bases, and 6 bases stayed unmatched. The CDR3 DNA reads TGTGCCAGCAGCCAGGGACAGGGCCCGAATTCACCCCTCCACTTT. This sequence encodes CASSQGQGPNSPLHF.

This clone occurred a few times. V and J are TRBV12-5 and TRBJ1-3; 8 bases are shared with TRBD1. Germline CDR1 is LGHNT and CDR2 is FRNRAP. The CDR3 length is 15 residues. V shed 4 bases and J 4 bases; nucleotides not matched to a gene: 6. CDR3: CASGSVDRVGNTIYF. DNA of the CDR3: TGTGCTAGTGGTTCGGTGGACAGGGTGGGAAACACCATATATTTT.

This clone was picked up one time. This chain connects TRBV5-5 to TRBJ2-7; TRBD1 aligns across 8 bases. Germline-derived CDR1 and CDR2 are SGHKS and YYEKEE (reference sequence). J was trimmed by 4 bases and V by 3 bases; bases with no gene match: 6. This CDR3 is 14 amino acids long. The DNA of the CDR3 is TGTGCCAGCAGCTACGGACAGGGACAGTACGAGCAGTACTTC. Translation gives CASSYGQGQYEQYF.

The chain uses TRBV12-5 and TRBJ2-3, with no clear D. Germline CDR1 is LGHNT and CDR2 is FRNRAP. The ends were cut back, 6 bases at V and 0 bases at J, with 10 bases in the middle. The CDR3 spans 14 residues. The CDR3 region is CASGRRISTDTQYF. CDR3 nucleotides: TGTGCTAGTGGGCGACGAATTAGCACAGATACGCAGTATTTT. The complete variable domain, with remaining parts taken from reference TRBV12-5 and TRBJ2-3, reads DARVTQTPRHKVTEMGQEVTMRCQPILGHNTVFWYRQTMMQGLELLAYFRNRAPLDDSGMPKDRFSAEMPDATLATLKIQPSEPRDSAVYFCASGRRISTDTQYFGPGTRLTVL.

V and J are TRBV10-3 and TRBJ2-7, with no clear D. V was shortened by 0 bases and J by 2 bases, with 20 bases between the two germline ends. CDR3 length: 18 residues. Germline V CDR1 and CDR2: ENHRY, SYGVKD. The CDR3 is CAISESIFIEPRPYEQYF. The CDR3 DNA reads as TGTGCCATCAGTGAGTCGATTTTTATAGAACCAAGGCCCTACGAGCAGTACTTC.

The V call is TRBV5-1, the J call TRBJ1-1; no reliable D call. This CDR3 region has 11 residues. From germline, CDR1 is SGHRS and CDR2 YFSETQ. With 5 bases removed from V and 7 bases from J, the gap between germline ends came to 9 bases. Here the CDR3 reads CASSSAVEAFF. CDR3 DNA: TGCGCCAGCAGTAGTGCAGTTGAAGCTTTCTTT.

CDR3 loop: CASTMAGSGGEAFF. As DNA, the CDR3 is TGTGCCAGCACTATGGCGGGGAGTGGGGGTGAAGCTTTCTTT. J is TRBJ1-1 and V is TRBV5-6, with a weak D call TRBD1 (5 bases). The germline gives CDR1 SGHDT, CDR2 YYEEEE. CDR3 length: 14 residues. V was trimmed by 6 bases and J by 7 bases, leaving 19 bases between them.

The chain joins TRBV27 to TRBJ2-3; TRBD2 matches at 7 bases. The V gene's germline CDR1 is MNHEY and CDR2 SMNVEV (reference sequence). The CDR3 spans 16 residues. J gave up 6 bases and V 5 bases, and 14 bases lay outside the gene matches. CDR3 region: CASSKTGTKIGDTQYF. The CDR3 coding sequence is TGTGCCAGCAGTAAGACCGGGACTAAGATAGGGGATACGCAGTATTTT.

This chain uses TRBV7-6 with TRBJ2-7; D remains ambiguous. Looked up from germline, CDR1 is SGHVS and CDR2 is FNYEAQ. Trimming cost V 5 bases and J 2 bases, with 13 bases left between them. The CDR3 is made up of 14 amino acids. CDR3 bases: TGTGCCAGCAGCCCCCGCCTTGGTCCCTACGAGCAGTACTTC. Its translation is CASSPRLGPYEQYF.

This clone was counted a few times. CDR3 nucleotide sequence: TGTGCTAGTGGTCCAGACGCGAACTATGGCTACACCTTC. It codes for CASGPDANYGYTF. This chain uses TRBV12-5 with TRBJ1-2, with unresolved D. Per the germline V gene, CDR1 is LGHNT and CDR2 is FRNRAP. The CDR3 length is 13 residues. V was pared by 5 bases and J by 2 bases, with 9 bases between.

This clone was found a few times. V usage is TRBV13 and J usage is TRBJ1-2; a possible D gene is TRBD1 (5 bases). Germline lookup yields CDR1 PRHDT and CDR2 FYEKMQ (reference sequence). The CDR3 runs to 15 residues. With 5 bases removed from V and 3 bases from J, the gap between germline ends came to 16 bases. The CDR3 here is CASSPIGDFYYGYTF. CDR3 nucleotide sequence: TGTGCCAGCAGCCCCATTGGGGACTTTTACTATGGCTACACCTTC. The full variable domain, in which reference TRBV13 and TRBJ1-2 provide the parts outside the CDR3, is AAGVIQSPRHLIKEKRETATLKCYPIPRHDTVYWYQQGPGQDPQFLISFYEKMQSDKGSIPDRFSAQQFSDYHSELNMSSLELGDSALYFCASSPIGDFYYGYTFGSGTRLTVV.

The rearrangement uses TRBV4-1 and TRBJ1-3; D is unresolved. V was pared by 3 bases and J by 0 bases, with 9 bases between. The germline CDR1 and CDR2 sequences are MGHRA and YSYEKL. The length of the CDR3 is 15 residues. The CDR3 loop is CASSQGSSSGNTIYF. CDR3 nucleotide sequence: TGCGCCAGCAGCCAGGGCAGTAGCTCTGGAAACACCATATATTTT.

This rearrangement joins TRBV5-6 to TRBJ2-7; D remains ambiguous. Germline assignment: CDR1 SGHDT and CDR2 YYEEEE. The CDR3 is 14 residues long. V lost 0 bases and J 2 bases, leaving 9 bases between the germline ends. DNA of the CDR3: TGTGCCAGCAGCTTGGATAGAAATACCTACGAGCAGTACTTC. This codes for CASSLDRNTYEQYF.

The rearrangement links TRBV7-9 to TRBJ2-7; possible D gene TRBD1, 6 bases. Germline lookup yields CDR1 SEHNR and CDR2 FQNEAQ (reference sequence). V shed 1 base and J shed 4 bases, with 14 bases lying between them. This CDR3 contains 15 residues. The CDR3 DNA follows: TGTGCCAGCAGCTTAGAGGCAGGGGTAATATACGAGCAGTACTTC. Its protein product is CASSLEAGVIYEQYF.